Listed below are T cell receptor beta chains from one sample, sequenced in a study of T cells in Graves' hyperthyroidism and ophthalmopathy. TCRdb recomputed calls from the multiplex PCR reads with MiXCR, one row per CDR3 protein. Among some 570,000 distinct CDR3 sequences listed, over 15% were seen once. The sample was blood. Receptor source: a woman between 18 and 29 years old with Graves' ophthalmopathy. CDR3s include the opening cysteine and the closing phenylalanine or tryptophan. D genes are given only for firm matches. The size entry is marked missing in some rows and otherwise reads once, few, many or a size class.

TRBV7-6,TRBJ1-1,few,TRBD1,TGTGCCAGCAGCTTAGAGCAGGGGGGCGAGGGGGCTTTCTTT,CASSLEQGGEGAFF
TRBV6-1,TRBJ1-1,many,.,TGTGCCAGCAGTTTTCGGGATGGCGCTGAAGCTTTCTTT,CASSFRDGAEAFF
TRBV28,TRBJ1-2,once,.,TGTGCCAGCAGAACCCCAGGGGCCGGCTATGGCTACACCTTC,CASRTPGAGYGYTF
TRBV27,TRBJ1-5,few,.,TGTGCCAGCAGTTTATCGGGTCTGACTAATAGCAATCAGCCCCAGCATTTT,CASSLSGLTNSNQPQHF
TRBV3-1,TRBJ2-5,many,TRBD1,TGTGCCAGCAGCCCGCAGGGGGCGGACGTAGAGACCCAGTACTTC,CASSPQGADVETQYF
TRBV3-1,TRBJ2-3,few,.,TGTGCCAGCAGCCAAGTCCAGGGCACAGATACGCAGTATTTT,CASSQVQGTDTQYF
TRBV7-2,TRBJ2-1,.,TRBD2,TGTGCCAGCAATAGGAGGACTAGCGCGACCTACAATGAGCAGTTCTTC,CASNRRTSATYNEQFF
TRBV5-1,TRBJ2-2,.,.,TGCGCCAGCAGCGCGGGACGGAACACCGGGGAGCTGTTTTTT,CASSAGRNTGELFF
TRBV27,TRBJ2-5,many,.,TGTGCCAGCAGCCGCACTGGACAGCCCCAAGAGACCCAGTACTTC,CASSRTGQPQETQYF
TRBV20-1,TRBJ2-3,.,TRBD2,TGCAGTGCTGCACAGGTTGCGGGGGGGCGGGATACGCAGTATTTT,CSAAQVAGGRDTQYF
TRBV30,TRBJ1-1,many,TRBD1,TGTGCCCTGGGACAGGGAGTCGGCACTGAAGCTTTCTTT,CALGQGVGTEAFF
TRBV28,TRBJ2-3,.,TRBD2,TGTGCCAGCAGTTCGACAGGGTTCGCGGGAGGGGGAGATACGCAGTATTTT,CASSSTGFAGGGDTQYF
TRBV9,TRBJ2-1,.,.,TGTGCCAGCAGCCCAGACGGGGGGCCCTACAATGAGCAGTTCTTC,CASSPDGGPYNEQFF
TRBV4-3,TRBJ2-5,once,.,TGCGCCAGCAGCCAAGAACTTGGGTCAGCCTTCCAAGAGACCCAGTACTTC,CASSQELGSAFQETQYF
TRBV6-2/TRBV6-3,TRBJ2-2,few,TRBD1,TGTGCCAGCACTGTCGGGACAGTGAACACCGGGGAGCTGTTTTTT,CASTVGTVNTGELFF
TRBV25-1,TRBJ2-1,many,TRBD2,TGTGCCAGCAGTGAAAGTGTGGGAGGGAGTAAGGTCAATGAGCAGTTCTTC,CASSESVGGSKVNEQFF
TRBV4-1,TRBJ2-1,.,TRBD2,TGCGCCAGCAGCCAAGAGAGAGCGGGGGGGAGGTTGGGTGGTGAGCAGTTCTTC,CASSQERAGGRLGGEQFF
TRBV7-9,TRBJ1-1,many,.,TGTGCCAGCAGCTACCCGCGGGGGCGGAGGACTGAAGCTTTCTTT,CASSYPRGRRTEAFF
TRBV30,TRBJ1-1,many,TRBD1,TGTGCCTGGAACGCACAGGGACAGGGCACTGAAGCTTTCTTT,CAWNAQGQGTEAFF
TRBV28,TRBJ2-7,many,TRBD2,TGTGCCAGCAGTTCGTCGACTAGCGGGAGTGTAAGTGAGCAGTACTTC,CASSSSTSGSVSEQYF
TRBV6-1,TRBJ2-1,many,TRBD2,TGTGCCAGCAGTGAGCGACTAGCGGGTCCTTACAATGAGCAGTTCTTC,CASSERLAGPYNEQFF
TRBV6-9,TRBJ2-3,.,TRBD1,TGTGCCAGCAGTTATGGGACAGGGGCCTACTCTAGCACAGATACGCAGTATTTT,CASSYGTGAYSSTDTQYF
TRBV30,TRBJ1-1,.,.,TGTGCCTGGGCCCCGTTTGGGGAAGCTTTCTTT,CAWAPFGEAFF
TRBV30,TRBJ2-6,few,TRBD1,TGTGCCTGGAGTCGCAAGGACAGGGAGTCCTCTGGGGCCAACGTCCTGACTTTC,CAWSRKDRESSGANVLTF
TRBV28,TRBJ2-3,many,.,TGTGCCAGCAGTTTAATCGGGGTGTTAAATACGCAGTATTTT,CASSLIGVLNTQYF
TRBV25-1,TRBJ2-1,.,.,TGTGCCAGCAGTGAATCTGGCGGGAAGTCTGAGCAGTTCTTC,CASSESGGKSEQFF
TRBV20-1,TRBJ1-4,many,TRBD1,TGCAGTGCTAGAGTAGACAGGGGGCGCGAATCTAATGAAAAACTGTTTTTT,CSARVDRGRESNEKLFF
TRBV2,TRBJ1-4,many,.,TGTGCCAGCAGTGCCTCGACAGGTAGTAATGAAAAACTGTTTTTT,CASSASTGSNEKLFF
TRBV20-1,TRBJ1-1,many,.,TGCAGTGCTTGCTTGAGGGGGATGAACACTGAAGCTTTCTTT,CSACLRGMNTEAFF
TRBV6-5,TRBJ2-2,many,TRBD2,TGTGCCAGCAGTTACGCCGGGTCTAGCGGGAGGGACACCGGGGAGCTGTTTTTT,CASSYAGSSGRDTGELFF
TRBV12-3/TRBV12-4,TRBJ2-7,many,.,TGTGCCAGCAGTTTAGTAGGGACTCCCTCCTACGAGCAGTACTTC,CASSLVGTPSYEQYF
TRBV27,TRBJ1-1,few,TRBD1,TGTGCCAGCAGTTTACATCAGGGGGCGGGCACTGAAGCTTTCTTT,CASSLHQGAGTEAFF
TRBV11-3,TRBJ2-3,.,TRBD1,TGTGCCAGCAGCCAAATACAGGGGGCCTCAGATACGCAGTATTTT,CASSQIQGASDTQYF
TRBV7-9,TRBJ2-2,.,.,TGTGCCAGCAGCTTAGTGGACAGTAGACCCACCGGGGAGCTGTTTTTT,CASSLVDSRPTGELFF
TRBV5-1,TRBJ1-2,many,.,TGCGCCAGCAGCTCGAGTCGAGATGGCTACACCTTC,CASSSSRDGYTF
TRBV28,TRBJ1-2,.,TRBD1,TGTGCCAGCAGTAATGAAGGGACAGGTCTCGACTATGGCTACACCTTC,CASSNEGTGLDYGYTF
TRBV20-1,TRBJ2-5,.,.,TGCAGTGCGACTGAGGGGGGGCTACAAGAGACCCAGTACTTC,CSATEGGLQETQYF
TRBV28,TRBJ1-2,many,.,TGTGCCAGCAGGCCCGGGGGCAGCGCCTATGGCTACACCTTC,CASRPGGSAYGYTF
TRBV20-1,TRBJ2-1,many,TRBD2,TGCAGTGCTTCCGGGACTAGCAGCTACAATGAGCAGTTCTTC,CSASGTSSYNEQFF
TRBV27,TRBJ1-1,many,.,TGTGCCAGCAGTTCCCTTCGCGCGATTAACACTGAAGCTTTCTTT,CASSSLRAINTEAFF
TRBV7-7,TRBJ1-2,.,.,TGTGCTAGCAGCACCCGACAGGATCGCTATGGCTACACCTTC,CASSTRQDRYGYTF
TRBV6-5,TRBJ2-5,.,TRBD1,TGTGCCAGCAGTAACTTACGACAGGGGCGGCAAGAGACCCAGTACTTC,CASSNLRQGRQETQYF
TRBV15,TRBJ1-2,few,.,TGTGCCACCAGCAGAGATAAGGGGCACTATGGCTACACCTTC,CATSRDKGHYGYTF
TRBV20-1,TRBJ1-2,many,TRBD1,TGCAGAACAGGGGTGGCTAACTATGGCTACACCTTC,CRTGVANYGYTF
TRBV4-2,TRBJ1-2,.,.,TGTGCCAGCAGCCAAGATTGGAAGGCGGGGGGCTACACCTTC,CASSQDWKAGGYTF
TRBV5-1,TRBJ2-1,few,TRBD2,TGCGCCAGCAGTCCTGCTGGACTAGCTGGGGCCTACAATGAGCAGTTCTTC,CASSPAGLAGAYNEQFF
TRBV4-1,TRBJ1-1,few,.,TGCGCCAGCAGCCAAGACCCTCAGGGCAGCGGCACTGAAGCTTTCTTT,CASSQDPQGSGTEAFF
TRBV19,TRBJ2-3,few,.,TGTGCCAGTAAGCGGGCGACTAGCACAGATACGCAGTATTTT,CASKRATSTDTQYF
TRBV6-2/TRBV6-3,TRBJ2-7,.,.,TGTGCCAGCAGTTACACTCCGTACGAGCAGTACTTC,CASSYTPYEQYF
TRBV27,TRBJ1-5,many,TRBD1,TGTGCCAGCAGTTGGGGACAGGGCAATCAGCCCCAGCATTTT,CASSWGQGNQPQHF